This TCR beta chain was sequenced during a study of T cell changes during pregnancy in multiple sclerosis. Trimming pared 1 base from V and 0 bases from J, leaving 9 bases between. This CDR3 region has 15 residues. Germline V lookup: CDR1 MNHNS, CDR2 SASEGT. Measured with immunoSEQ multiplex PCR; TCRdb has only the in-frame clones, and not every one. This sample yields about 39,000 clones, of which 92% are seen a single time; roughly 29% belongs to the top ten. The sequencing used CD8+ T cells from peripheral blood mononuclear cells, collected before pregnancy. The chain links TRBV6-1 to TRBJ1-1; no clear D. The source is a female donor with multiple sclerosis, enrolled in a pregnancy study. CDR3 bases: TGTGCCAGCAGTGAAGGGACTGAAATGAACACTGAAGCTTTCTTT. It translates to CASSEGTEMNTEAFF.